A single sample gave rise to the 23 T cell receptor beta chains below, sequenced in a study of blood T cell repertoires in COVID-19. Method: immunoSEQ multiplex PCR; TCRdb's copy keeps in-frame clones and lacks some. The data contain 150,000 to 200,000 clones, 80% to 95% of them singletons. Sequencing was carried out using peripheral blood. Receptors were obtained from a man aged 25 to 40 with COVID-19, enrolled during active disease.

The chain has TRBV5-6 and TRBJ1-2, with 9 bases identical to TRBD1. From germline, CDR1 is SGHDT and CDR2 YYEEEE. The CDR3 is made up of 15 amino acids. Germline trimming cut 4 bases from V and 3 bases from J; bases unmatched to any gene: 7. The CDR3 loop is CASSVDRGPYYGYTF. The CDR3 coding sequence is TGTGCCAGCAGCGTGGACAGGGGCCCCTACTATGGCTACACCTTC.

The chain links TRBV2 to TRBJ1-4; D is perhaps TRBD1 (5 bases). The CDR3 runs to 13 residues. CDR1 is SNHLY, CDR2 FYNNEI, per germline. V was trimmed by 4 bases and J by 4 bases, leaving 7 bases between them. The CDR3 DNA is TGTGCCAGCAGTGGACAGAATAATGAAAAACTGTTTTTT. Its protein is CASSGQNNEKLFF.

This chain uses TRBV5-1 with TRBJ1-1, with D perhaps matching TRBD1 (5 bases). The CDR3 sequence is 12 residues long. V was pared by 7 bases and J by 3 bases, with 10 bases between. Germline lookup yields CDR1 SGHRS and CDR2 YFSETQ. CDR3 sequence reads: CASGRGDTEAFF. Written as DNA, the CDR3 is TGCGCCAGCGGACGGGGGGACACTGAAGCTTTCTTT.

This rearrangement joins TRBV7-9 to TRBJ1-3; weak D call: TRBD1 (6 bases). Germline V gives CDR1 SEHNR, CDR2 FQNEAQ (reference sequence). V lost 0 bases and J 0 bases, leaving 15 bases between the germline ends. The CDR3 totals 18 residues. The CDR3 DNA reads TGTGCCAGCAGCTTAGCGTCAGGGGTCACCATCTCTGGAAACACCATATATTTT. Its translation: CASSLASGVTISGNTIYF. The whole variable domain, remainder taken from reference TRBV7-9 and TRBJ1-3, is DTGVSQNPRHKITKRGQNVTFRCDPISEHNRLYWYRQTLGQGPEFLTYFQNEAQLEKSRLLSDRFSAERPKGSFSTLEIQRTEQGDSAMYLCASSLASGVTISGNTIYFGEGSWLTVV.

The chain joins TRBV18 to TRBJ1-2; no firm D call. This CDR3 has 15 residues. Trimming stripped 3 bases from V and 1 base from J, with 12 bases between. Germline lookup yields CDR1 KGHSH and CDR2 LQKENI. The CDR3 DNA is TGTGCCAGCTCACCTTCCGGGGTGGTTAACTATGGCTACACCTTC. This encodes CASSPSGVVNYGYTF.

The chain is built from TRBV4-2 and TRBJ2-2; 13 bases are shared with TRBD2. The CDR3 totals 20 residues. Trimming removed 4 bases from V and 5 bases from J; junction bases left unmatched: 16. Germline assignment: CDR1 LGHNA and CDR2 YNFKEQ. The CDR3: CASSPTMTSGRIYGTGELFF. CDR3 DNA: TGTGCCAGCAGCCCCACAATGACTAGCGGGAGGATATATGGTACCGGGGAGCTGTTTTTT.

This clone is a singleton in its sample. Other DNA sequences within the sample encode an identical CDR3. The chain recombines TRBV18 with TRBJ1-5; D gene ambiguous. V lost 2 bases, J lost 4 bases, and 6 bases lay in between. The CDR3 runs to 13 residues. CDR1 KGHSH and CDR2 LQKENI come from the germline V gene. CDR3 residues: CASSPTGNQPQHF. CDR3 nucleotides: TGTGCCAGCTCACCAACGGGAAATCAGCCCCAGCATTTT.

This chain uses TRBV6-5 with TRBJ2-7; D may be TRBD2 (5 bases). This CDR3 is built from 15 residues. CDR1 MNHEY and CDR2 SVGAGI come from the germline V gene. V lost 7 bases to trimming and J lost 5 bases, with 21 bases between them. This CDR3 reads CASTDSAKPAHEQYF. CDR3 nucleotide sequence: TGTGCCAGCACGGATAGCGCTAAACCTGCCCACGAGCAGTACTTC.

The CDR3 region has the DNA TGCGCCAGCAGCCAAGGGGAGGAGGCGAATAATTCACCCCTCCACTTT. Amino acids: CASSQGEEANNSPLHF. This rearrangement joins TRBV4-1 to TRBJ1-6; D not certain. Between the trimmed V and J ends, which lost 1 base and 5 bases, there was a span of 12 bases. Per the germline V gene, CDR1 is MGHRA and CDR2 is YSYEKL. The CDR3 covers 16 residues.

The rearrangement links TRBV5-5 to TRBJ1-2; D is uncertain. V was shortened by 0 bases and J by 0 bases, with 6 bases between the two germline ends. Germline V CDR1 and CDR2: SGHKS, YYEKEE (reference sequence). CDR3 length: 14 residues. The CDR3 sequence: CASSLGGANYGYTF. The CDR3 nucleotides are TGTGCCAGCAGCTTGGGAGGAGCTAACTATGGCTACACCTTC.

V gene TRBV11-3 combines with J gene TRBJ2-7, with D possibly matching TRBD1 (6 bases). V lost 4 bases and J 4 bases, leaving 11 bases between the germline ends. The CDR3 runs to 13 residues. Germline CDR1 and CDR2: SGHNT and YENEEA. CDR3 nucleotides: TGTGCCAGCAGCTCGACACAGGGTTACGAGCAGTACTTC. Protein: CASSSTQGYEQYF.

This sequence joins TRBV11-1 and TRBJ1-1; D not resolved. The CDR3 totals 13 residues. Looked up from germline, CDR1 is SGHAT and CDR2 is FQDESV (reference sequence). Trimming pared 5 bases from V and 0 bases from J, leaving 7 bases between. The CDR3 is CASSRLVNTEAFF. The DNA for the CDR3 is TGTGCCAGCAGCCGTCTAGTGAACACTGAAGCTTTCTTT.

CDR3 region: CASSLDSYGYTF. DNA of the CDR3: TGCGCCAGCAGCTTGGACAGCTATGGCTACACCTTC. The chain has TRBV5-1 and TRBJ1-2; D is uncertain. With 0 bases removed from V and 4 bases from J, the gap between germline ends came to 4 bases. The germline V gene has CDR1 SGHRS and CDR2 YFSETQ. This CDR3 has 12 residues.

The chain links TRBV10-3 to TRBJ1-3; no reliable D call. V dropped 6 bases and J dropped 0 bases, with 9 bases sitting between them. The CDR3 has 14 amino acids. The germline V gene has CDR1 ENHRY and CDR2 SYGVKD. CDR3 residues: CAIRVGSSGNTIYF. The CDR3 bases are TGTGCCATCAGGGTTGGGAGCTCTGGAAACACCATATATTTT.

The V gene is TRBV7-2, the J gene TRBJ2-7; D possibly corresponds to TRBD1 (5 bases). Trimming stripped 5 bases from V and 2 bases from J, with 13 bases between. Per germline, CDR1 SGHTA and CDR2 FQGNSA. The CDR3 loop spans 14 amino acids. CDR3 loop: CASSHGGQPYEQYF. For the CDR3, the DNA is TGTGCCAGCAGCCACGGTGGACAACCCTACGAGCAGTACTTC.

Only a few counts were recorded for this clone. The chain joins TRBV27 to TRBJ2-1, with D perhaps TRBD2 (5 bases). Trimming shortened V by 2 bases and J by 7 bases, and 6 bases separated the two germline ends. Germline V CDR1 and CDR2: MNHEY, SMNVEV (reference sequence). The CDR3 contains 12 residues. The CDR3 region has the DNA TGTGCCAGCAGTTTAAGAGGGAATGAGCAGTTCTTC. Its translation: CASSLRGNEQFF.

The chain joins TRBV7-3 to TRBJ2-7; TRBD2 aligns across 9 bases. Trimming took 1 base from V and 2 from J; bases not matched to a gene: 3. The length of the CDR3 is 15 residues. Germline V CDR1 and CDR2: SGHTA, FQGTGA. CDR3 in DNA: TGTGCCAGCAGCTTAAATGGCGGGGGGGCCTACGAGCAGTACTTC. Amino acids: CASSLNGGGAYEQYF.

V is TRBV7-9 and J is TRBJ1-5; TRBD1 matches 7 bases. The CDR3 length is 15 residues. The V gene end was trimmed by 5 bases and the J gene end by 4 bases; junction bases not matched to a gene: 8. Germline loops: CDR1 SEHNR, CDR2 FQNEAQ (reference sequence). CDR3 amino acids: CASSGTEIENQPQHF. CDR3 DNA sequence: TGTGCCAGCAGCGGGACAGAGATAGAAAATCAGCCCCAGCATTTT.

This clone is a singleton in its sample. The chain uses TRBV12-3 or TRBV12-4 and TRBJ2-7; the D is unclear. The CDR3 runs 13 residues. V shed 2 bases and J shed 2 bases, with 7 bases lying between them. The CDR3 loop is CASSLKLPYEQYF. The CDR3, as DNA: TGTGCCAGCAGTTTAAAGCTTCCCTACGAGCAGTACTTC.

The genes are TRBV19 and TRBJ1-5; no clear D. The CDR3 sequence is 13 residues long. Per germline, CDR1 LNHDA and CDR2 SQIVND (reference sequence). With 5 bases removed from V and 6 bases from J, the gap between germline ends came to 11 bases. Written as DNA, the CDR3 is TGTGCCAGTAGTGGGCTGGAATTTCAGCCCCAGCATTTT. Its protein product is CASSGLEFQPQHF.

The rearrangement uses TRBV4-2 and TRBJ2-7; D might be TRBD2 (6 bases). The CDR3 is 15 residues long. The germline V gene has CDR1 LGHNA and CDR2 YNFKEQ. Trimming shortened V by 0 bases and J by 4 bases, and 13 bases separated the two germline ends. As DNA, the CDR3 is TGTGCCAGCAGCCAAGATTGGAGGGACGGATACGAGCAGTACTTC. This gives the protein CASSQDWRDGYEQYF.

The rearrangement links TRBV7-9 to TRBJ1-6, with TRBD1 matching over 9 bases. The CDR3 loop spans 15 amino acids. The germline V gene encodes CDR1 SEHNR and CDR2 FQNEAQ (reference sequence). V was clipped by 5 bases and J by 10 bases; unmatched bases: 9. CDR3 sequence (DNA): TGTGCCAGCAGCACACCGGGACAGGGCTTCTCACCCCTCCACTTT. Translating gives CASSTPGQGFSPLHF.

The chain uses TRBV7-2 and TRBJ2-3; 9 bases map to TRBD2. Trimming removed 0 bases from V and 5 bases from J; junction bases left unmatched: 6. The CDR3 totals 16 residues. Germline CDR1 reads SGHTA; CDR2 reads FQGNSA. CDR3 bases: TGTGCCAGCAGCTTAGCTGGCGGGGGGGCGGGAGATACGCAGTATTTT. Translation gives CASSLAGGGAGDTQYF.